The 23 T cell receptor beta chains in this list originate from one sample, sequenced in a study of radiotherapy plus CTLA-4 blockade in lung cancer. The repertoire was sequenced with immunoSEQ multiplex PCR; TCRdb's copy has only in-frame clones and lacks some. The data contain more than 40,000 clones, about two thirds of them seen just once; the ten biggest clones take up 20% to 30%. The source material was peripheral blood, sampled from a patient treated with radiotherapy plus ipilimumab. The receptors were gathered from a human donor with non-small cell lung cancer who had a partial response to radiotherapy plus ipilimumab.

The chain recombines TRBV7-9 with TRBJ2-7, with D maybe TRBD1 (6 bases). Trimming stripped 1 base from V and 0 bases from J, with 13 bases between. The germline gives CDR1 SEHNR, CDR2 FQNEAQ (reference sequence). The CDR3 runs to 16 residues. The CDR3 nucleotides are TGTGCCAGCAGCTTAGGCAGGGGTGAAAGCTCCTACGAGCAGTACTTC. Protein: CASSLGRGESSYEQYF. Filled out from reference TRBV7-9 and TRBJ2-7, the complete variable domain reads DTGVSQNPRHKITKRGQNVTFRCDPISEHNRLYWYRQTLGQGPEFLTYFQNEAQLEKSRLLSDRFSAERPKGSFSTLEIQRTEQGDSAMYLCASSLGRGESSYEQYFGPGTRLTVT.

The chain combines TRBV7-6 with TRBJ2-1; perhaps TRBD2 as D (5 bases). This CDR3 has 14 residues. The V gene's germline CDR1 is SGHVS and CDR2 FNYEAQ. The V gene lost 5 bases and the J gene lost 4 bases, with 12 bases spanning the gap. The CDR3 sequence: CASSANPGYNEQFF. In nucleotides, the CDR3 is TGTGCCAGCAGCGCCAACCCGGGGTACAATGAGCAGTTCTTC.

CDR3 loop: CASSYSRRDEAFF. In DNA, the CDR3 is TGTGCCAGCAGTTACTCGAGGAGGGATGAAGCTTTCTTT. The chain links TRBV6-5 to TRBJ1-1; D remains unclear. This CDR3 has 13 amino acids. Trimming left V 0 bases short and J 7 bases short, with 9 bases between. Germline V gene data show CDR1 as MNHEY and CDR2 as SVGAGI.

The V call is TRBV5-6, the J call TRBJ2-5; 7 bases align to TRBD1. CDR1 SGHDT and CDR2 YYEEEE come from the germline V gene. V shed 3 bases, J shed 2 bases, and the junction held 10 bases outside the gene matches. The CDR3 is made up of 16 amino acids. The CDR3 loop reads CASSSRTRTGQETQYF. The CDR3 nucleotides read TGTGCCAGCAGCTCGAGGACTCGGACAGGACAAGAGACCCAGTACTTC.

This clone was seen more than once but under ten times. This chain joins TRBV6-5 and TRBJ1-5; possibly TRBD1 for D (5 bases). The CDR3 sequence is 14 residues long. The ends were cut back, 6 bases at V and 1 base at J, with 10 bases in the middle. CDR1 MNHEY and CDR2 SVGAGI come from the germline V gene. The CDR3: CASREGLSNQPQHF. The CDR3 bases are TGTGCCAGCAGGGAGGGGTTGAGCAATCAGCCCCAGCATTTT.

V usage is TRBV30 and J usage is TRBJ1-3; D not certain. Trimming removed 0 bases at V and 4 bases at J, with 4 bases between. From germline, CDR1 is GTSNPN and CDR2 SVGIG (reference sequence). The CDR3 has 12 amino acids. For the CDR3, the DNA is TGTGCCTGGAGTGTACTGGGAAACACCATATATTTT. Translation: CAWSVLGNTIYF. Drawing the rest from reference TRBV30 and TRBJ1-3, the complete variable domain is SQTIHQWPATLVQPVGSPLSLECTVEGTSNPNLYWYRQAAGRGLQLLFYSVGIGQISSEVPQNLSASRPQDRQFILSSKKLLLSDSGFYLCAWSVLGNTIYFGEGSWLTVV.

The chain has TRBV19 and TRBJ2-2, with 10 bases lining up with TRBD1. Germline V lookup: CDR1 LNHDA, CDR2 SQIVND (reference sequence). CDR3 length equals 13 residues. J lost 6 bases, V lost 8 bases, and 3 bases had no gene match. This chain's CDR3 is CASGTGAPGELFF. In nucleotides, the CDR3 is TGTGCCAGTGGGACAGGGGCCCCCGGGGAGCTGTTTTTT.

This chain joins TRBV7-9 and TRBJ2-1; D uncertain. The CDR3 length is 12 residues. The germline V and J ends were trimmed by 1 base and 6 bases, with 4 bases remaining between them. Germline CDR1 is SEHNR and CDR2 is FQNEAQ (reference sequence). The CDR3 DNA reads TGTGCCAGCAGCTTAGACAGCAATGAGCAGTTCTTC. The encoded protein is CASSLDSNEQFF. The full variable domain, completed using reference TRBV7-9 and TRBJ2-1, is DTGVSQNPRHKITKRGQNVTFRCDPISEHNRLYWYRQTLGQGPEFLTYFQNEAQLEKSRLLSDRFSAERPKGSFSTLEIQRTEQGDSAMYLCASSLDSNEQFFGPGTRLTVL.

The chain employs TRBV19 and TRBJ1-6; D is ambiguous. Germline values: CDR1 LNHDA, CDR2 SQIVND (reference sequence). CDR3 length: 12 amino acids. V gave up 5 bases and J gave up 6 bases, with 5 bases separating them. CDR3 region: CASSAINSPLHF. CDR3 nucleotides: TGTGCCAGTAGTGCTATTAATTCACCCCTCCACTTT.

The chain carries TRBV9 and TRBJ2-1; 10 bases map to TRBD1. The CDR3 is 14 amino acids. From germline, CDR1 is SGDLS and CDR2 YYNGEE. The V and J ends lost 4 bases and 5 bases, in that order; junction bases with no gene match: 3. The CDR3 region is CASSPGQGDNEQFF. In nucleotides, the CDR3 is TGTGCCAGCAGCCCCGGACAGGGGGACAATGAGCAGTTCTTC.

The chain joins TRBV5-1 to TRBJ2-5, with D possibly matching TRBD1 (6 bases). Trimming cost V 3 bases and J 5 bases, with 20 bases left between them. Germline V gene data show CDR1 as SGHRS and CDR2 as YFSETQ. This CDR3 is built from 16 residues. CDR3 nucleotides: TGCGCCAGCAGCTCCGTCAGGGGCGGAGAGTGGGAGACCCAGTACTTC. Its protein is CASSSVRGGEWETQYF.

This clone was seen a handful of times. J is TRBJ1-2 and V is TRBV27; tentatively, D is TRBD1 (6 bases). The CDR3 sequence is 17 residues long. Trimming stripped 8 bases from V and 1 base from J, with 23 bases between. Germline lookup yields CDR1 MNHEY and CDR2 SMNVEV (reference sequence). CDR3 sequence reads: CASSSRGRGTNNYGYTF. CDR3 coding DNA: TGTGCCAGCTCCTCTAGGGGGAGGGGGACCAATAACTATGGCTACACCTTC.

V gene TRBV29-1 combines with J gene TRBJ2-2, with no clear D. In germline, CDR1 is SQVTM, CDR2 ANQGSEA. Trimming took 0 bases from V and 7 from J, leaving 6 bases between them. CDR3 length equals 12 residues. Here the CDR3 reads CSVEDSSGELFF. In nucleotides, the CDR3 is TGCAGCGTTGAAGATAGCAGCGGGGAGCTGTTTTTT.

The V and J genes are TRBV18 and TRBJ2-1; 8 nucleotides line up with TRBD2. This CDR3 spans 15 amino acids. In germline, CDR1 is KGHSH, CDR2 LQKENI. Losses at the gene ends were 1 base for V and 4 bases for J; bases not matched to a gene: 3. This chain's CDR3 is CASSPLSGEYNEQFF. Here the CDR3 DNA reads TGTGCCAGCTCACCACTTAGCGGGGAATACAATGAGCAGTTCTTC.

This clone has more than one count but fewer than ten. The chain joins TRBV11-2 to TRBJ2-7, with D tentatively TRBD2 (5 bases). V lost 4 bases, J lost 9 bases, and 13 bases lay in between. This CDR3 has 12 residues. CDR1 is SGHAT, CDR2 FQNNGV, per germline. CDR3 sequence reads: CASSSNSLAQYF. The DNA for the CDR3 is TGTGCCAGCAGCTCGAACTCCCTAGCGCAGTACTTC.

This chain connects TRBV20-1 to TRBJ1-1; no clear D gene. This CDR3 is 11 amino acids long. Germline assignment: CDR1 DFQATT and CDR2 SNEGSKA (reference sequence). V was pared by 6 bases and J by 6 bases, with 11 bases between. CDR3 DNA: TGCAGTGCCGCCCGAGCCCCTGAAGCTTTCTTT. It yields the protein CSAARAPEAFF.

The chain links TRBV25-1 to TRBJ2-7; TRBD2 agrees at 14 bases. Germline CDR1 reads MGHDK; CDR2 reads SYGVNS. V dropped 4 bases and J dropped 7; count of bases not matched to a gene: 3. CDR3 length equals 14 residues. Written as DNA, the CDR3 is TGTGCCAGCAGTGGCGGACTAGCGGGAGGTGAGCAGTACTTC. Translated: CASSGGLAGGEQYF.

This chain links TRBV25-1 with TRBJ2-7; 9 bases fit TRBD1. There are 12 residues in the CDR3. The germline gives CDR1 MGHDK, CDR2 SYGVNS. V lost 8 bases and J lost 7; bases outside the gene matches: 6. In DNA, the CDR3 is TGTGCCAGCGGGACAGGGTGGTCAGAGCAGTACTTC. It specifies CASGTGWSEQYF.

This chain joins TRBV6-1 and TRBJ2-2; 7 nucleotides align to TRBD2. CDR1 is MNHNS, CDR2 SASEGT, per germline. V trimming: 4 bases; J trimming: 4 bases; junction bases outside the gene matches: 3. CDR3 length equals 14 residues. The CDR3 sequence is CASSAREGTGELFF. In DNA, the CDR3 is TGTGCCAGCAGTGCCAGGGAGGGCACCGGGGAGCTGTTTTTT.

V gene TRBV2 combines with J gene TRBJ1-2; perhaps TRBD1 as D (6 bases). Germline CDR1 reads SNHLY; CDR2 reads FYNNEI. V was trimmed by 6 bases and J by 3 bases, leaving 11 bases between them. This CDR3 has 13 residues. CDR3 coding DNA: TGTGCCAGCAGAACCAGGGGTCACTATGGCTACACCTTC. Its protein is CASRTRGHYGYTF.

This sequence joins TRBV18 and TRBJ2-1; 10 bases map to TRBD2. This CDR3 is built from 16 residues. The V gene end was trimmed by 3 bases and the J gene end by 5 bases; junction bases not matched to a gene: 7. The germline gives CDR1 KGHSH, CDR2 LQKENI. The CDR3 DNA reads as TGTGCCAGCTCACCCCAAAGCGGGGGGGGGAACAATGAGCAGTTCTTC. As protein: CASSPQSGGGNNEQFF.

This clone was counted a single time. This chain links TRBV29-1 with TRBJ2-1; TRBD1 aligns across 7 bases. Per the germline V gene, CDR1 is SQVTM and CDR2 is ANQGSEA. The CDR3 has 14 amino acids. Unmatched junction bases numbered 11, after V lost 6 bases and J lost 6 bases. The CDR3 here is CSVVDPQGVNEQFF. The CDR3 DNA reads TGCAGCGTGGTTGACCCCCAGGGGGTCAATGAGCAGTTCTTC.

This clone was detected a few times. The V and J genes are TRBV9 and TRBJ2-1; the D is unclear. Per germline, CDR1 SGDLS and CDR2 YYNGEE. CDR3 length: 13 residues. V lost 4 bases, J lost 6 bases, and 11 bases lay in between. This chain's CDR3 is CASSSRLGNEQFF. For the CDR3, the DNA is TGTGCCAGCAGCTCGCGTCTTGGCAATGAGCAGTTCTTC.